This T cell receptor (beta chain) appears in the sequencing data of a study of T cell repertoires in cytomegalovirus infection. Study at large: Indications came from public TCR beta signatures; they pointed to CMV infection and to a matching HLA type. Study findings and constraints: There were carriers of CMV plus the relevant HLA, and cumulative public TCR beta family frequency identified them. Dominant in the ex vivo response were TCR beta clonotypes restricted by HLA-C and specific for CMV.

This CDR3 is 13 amino acids long. CDR1 and CDR2 (germline): LGHDT, YNNKEL (reference sequence). Trimming pared 1 base from V and 4 bases from J, leaving 4 bases between. Worth noting for this clonotype: The antigen remains unidentified.

TCRdb passed the reads through MiXCR, listing each CDR3 protein once. The sample records around 740,000 distinct CDR3 sequences, about a third being singletons. The clonotype originates from a human donor in good health (CMV status not recorded). Some clones in this sample may be carry-over from other donors' samples. The V and J genes are TRBV3-1 and TRBJ1-4; D gene ambiguous. Specimen: PBMCs. CDR3 DNA sequence: TGTGCCAGCAGCCAAGGACATAATGAAAAACTGTTTTTT. Translated: CASSQGHNEKLFF.